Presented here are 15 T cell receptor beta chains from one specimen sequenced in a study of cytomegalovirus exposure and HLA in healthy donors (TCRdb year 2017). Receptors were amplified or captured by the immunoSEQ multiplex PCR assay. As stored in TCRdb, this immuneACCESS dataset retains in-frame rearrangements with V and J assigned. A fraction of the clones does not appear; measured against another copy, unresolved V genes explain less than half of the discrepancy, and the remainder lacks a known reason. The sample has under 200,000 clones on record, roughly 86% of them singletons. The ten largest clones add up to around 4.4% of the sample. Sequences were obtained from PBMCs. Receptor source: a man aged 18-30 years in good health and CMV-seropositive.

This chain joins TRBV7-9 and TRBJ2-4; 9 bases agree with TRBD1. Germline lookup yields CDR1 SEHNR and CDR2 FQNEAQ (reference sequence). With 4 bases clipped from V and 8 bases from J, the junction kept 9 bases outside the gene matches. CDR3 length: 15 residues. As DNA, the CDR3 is TGTGCCAGCAGCTCGAGGGACAGGGTTGGGGACATTCAGTACTTC. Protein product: CASSSRDRVGDIQYF.

The CDR3 region has the DNA TGTGCCAGCTACCATAGGGGGGAGGGAAAAGATACGCAGTATTTT. This encodes CASYHRGEGKDTQYF. This rearrangement joins TRBV11-2 to TRBJ2-3; D is perhaps TRBD2 (7 bases). Germline lookup yields CDR1 SGHAT and CDR2 FQNNGV. Trimming removed 8 bases from V and 5 bases from J, with 20 bases in between. The CDR3 is 15 amino acids.

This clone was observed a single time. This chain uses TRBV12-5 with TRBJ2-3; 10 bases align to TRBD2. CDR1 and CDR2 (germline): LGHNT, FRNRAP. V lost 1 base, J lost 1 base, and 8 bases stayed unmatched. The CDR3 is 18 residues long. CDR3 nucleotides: TGTGCTAGTGGTTTGGGCCTAGCGGGAGCGGGGGGCACAGATACGCAGTATTTT. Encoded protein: CASGLGLAGAGGTDTQYF.

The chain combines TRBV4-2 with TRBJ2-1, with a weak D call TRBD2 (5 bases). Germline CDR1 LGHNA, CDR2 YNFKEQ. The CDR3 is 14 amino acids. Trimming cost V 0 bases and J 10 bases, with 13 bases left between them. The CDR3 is CASSQDVLAREQFF. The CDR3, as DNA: TGTGCCAGCAGCCAAGATGTCCTAGCACGCGAGCAGTTCTTC.

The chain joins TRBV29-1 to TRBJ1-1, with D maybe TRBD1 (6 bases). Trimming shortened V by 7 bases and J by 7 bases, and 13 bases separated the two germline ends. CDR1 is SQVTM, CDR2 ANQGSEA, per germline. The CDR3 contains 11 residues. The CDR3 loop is CSDNGGREAFF. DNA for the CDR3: TGCAGCGACAACGGGGGGCGTGAAGCTTTCTTT.

CDR3 in amino acids: CASSLAGTQKGETQYF. The DNA of the CDR3 is TGCGCCAGCAGCTTGGCCGGGACACAAAAGGGAGAGACCCAGTACTTC. This chain joins TRBV5-1 and TRBJ2-5; D may be TRBD1 (6 bases). This CDR3 is 16 amino acids long. V shed 0 bases and J shed 4 bases, with 16 bases lying between them. The germline V gene has CDR1 SGHRS and CDR2 YFSETQ.

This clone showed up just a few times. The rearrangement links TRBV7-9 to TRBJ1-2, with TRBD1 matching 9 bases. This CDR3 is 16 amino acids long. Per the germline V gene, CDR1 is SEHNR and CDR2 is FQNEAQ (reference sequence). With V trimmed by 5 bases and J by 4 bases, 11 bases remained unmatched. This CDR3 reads CASSATTGGLLYGYTF. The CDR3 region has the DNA TGTGCCAGCAGCGCAACGACAGGGGGTTTGCTCTATGGCTACACCTTC.

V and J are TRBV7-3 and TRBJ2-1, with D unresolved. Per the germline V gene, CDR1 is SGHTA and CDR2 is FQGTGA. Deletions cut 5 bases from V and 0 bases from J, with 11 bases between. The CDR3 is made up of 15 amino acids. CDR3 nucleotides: TGTGCCAGCAGCCAATACGAGAGCTCCTACAATGAGCAGTTCTTC. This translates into CASSQYESSYNEQFF.

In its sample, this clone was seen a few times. The CDR3 DNA follows: TGCGCCAGCAGTGACGGACACCCCACCTACGAGCAGTACTTC. Its translation: CASSDGHPTYEQYF. V gene TRBV10-1 combines with J gene TRBJ2-7, with D tentatively TRBD1 (5 bases). The CDR3 length is 14 residues. Deletions cut 3 bases from V and 2 bases from J, with 11 bases between. In germline, CDR1 is WNHNN, CDR2 SYGVQD (reference sequence).

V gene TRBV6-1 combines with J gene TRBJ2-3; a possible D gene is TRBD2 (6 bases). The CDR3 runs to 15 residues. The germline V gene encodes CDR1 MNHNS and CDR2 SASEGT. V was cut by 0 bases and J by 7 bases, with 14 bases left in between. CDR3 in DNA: TGTGCCAGCAGTGAAGCGTACTCGGGAGCCAATACGCAGTATTTT. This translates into CASSEAYSGANTQYF.

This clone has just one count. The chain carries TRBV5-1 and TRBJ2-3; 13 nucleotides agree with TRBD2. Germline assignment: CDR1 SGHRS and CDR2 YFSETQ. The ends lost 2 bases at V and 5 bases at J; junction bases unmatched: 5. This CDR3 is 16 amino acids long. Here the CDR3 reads CASSLALAGGLDTQYF. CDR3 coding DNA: TGCGCCAGCAGCTTAGCACTAGCGGGAGGGTTAGATACGCAGTATTTT. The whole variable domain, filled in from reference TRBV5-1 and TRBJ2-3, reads KAGVTQTPRYLIKTRGQQVTLSCSPISGHRSVSWYQQTPGQGLQFLFEYFSETQRNKGNFPGRFSGRQFSNSRSEMNVSTLELGDSALYLCASSLALAGGLDTQYFGPGTRLTVL.

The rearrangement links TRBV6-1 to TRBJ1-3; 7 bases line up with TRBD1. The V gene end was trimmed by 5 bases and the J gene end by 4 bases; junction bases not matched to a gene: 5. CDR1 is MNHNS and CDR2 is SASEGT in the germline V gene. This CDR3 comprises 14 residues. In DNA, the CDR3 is TGTGCCAGCAGTCGTACAGGGGTCGGAAACACCATATATTTT. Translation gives CASSRTGVGNTIYF.

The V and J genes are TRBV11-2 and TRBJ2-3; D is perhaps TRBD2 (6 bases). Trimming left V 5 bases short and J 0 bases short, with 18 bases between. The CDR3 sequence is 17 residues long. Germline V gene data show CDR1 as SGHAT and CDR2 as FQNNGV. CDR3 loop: CASSRRDSRTSTDTQYF. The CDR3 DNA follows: TGTGCCAGCAGCCGCCGGGACTCCAGAACTAGCACAGATACGCAGTATTTT.

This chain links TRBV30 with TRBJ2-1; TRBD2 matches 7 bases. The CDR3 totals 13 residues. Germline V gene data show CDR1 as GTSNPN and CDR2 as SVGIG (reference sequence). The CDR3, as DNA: TGTAGGGCCGAGGCGCGGGAGTCGAATGAGCAGTTCTTC. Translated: CRAEARESNEQFF.

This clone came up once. The CDR3 DNA reads as TGTGCCATCAGGCCCCGGGGCGGGGGTTCCTACGAGCAGTACTTC. This encodes CAIRPRGGGSYEQYF. The J gene is TRBJ2-7, the V gene TRBV10-3; 7 nucleotides match TRBD2. V gave up 6 bases and J gave up 1 base; unmatched junction bases: 9. Germline V lookup: CDR1 ENHRY, CDR2 SYGVKD. The CDR3 is made up of 15 amino acids.